This T cell receptor beta chain was sequenced for a study of early stage breast cancer tumors. Background on the study: Samples were sequenced at about 10-fold average coverage. Study findings and constraints: In about 90% of the 16 patients, blood comparison separated tumor from normal breast.

About this clone itself: Its antigen is currently unknown.

Libraries were prepared by immunoSEQ multiplex PCR; TCRdb keeps only in-frame clonotypes and omits some of them. Among thousands of clones listed, roughly 68% were seen once. The length of the CDR3 is 14 residues. With 0 bases removed from V and 2 bases from J, the gap between germline ends came to 5 bases. The germline gives CDR1 ENHRY, CDR2 SYGVKD. The material sequenced was normal breast tissue next to the tumor. V gene TRBV10-3 combines with J gene TRBJ1-3; D is undetermined. The source of this sequence is a person aged 55 to 75 with breast cancer. For the CDR3, the DNA is TGTGCCATCAGTGAGTCGGGGACTGGAAACACCATATATTTT. It yields the protein CAISESGTGNTIYF.